This T cell receptor (beta chain) was documented in a study of T cells in tumors after PD-1 blockade (dated by TCRdb to between 2018 and 2021). The study in broad terms: Prior checkpoint blockade, systemic immunosuppressant use, and recent radiotherapy or other anti-cancer therapy within 4 weeks were grounds for patient exclusion. To compare clonotypes in blood and tumor, bulk TCR sequencing was done on 10 peripheral blood samples taken from a handful of patients. RECIST version 1.1 was used to assess clinical response. On average, peripheral blood samples yielded 35,000 to 45,000 unique clonotypes and 100,000 to 140,000 TCR templates (range roughly 21,000-280,000). Patients received pembrolizumab 200 mg every 3 weeks or cemiplimab 350 mg every 2 weeks. While on anti-PD-1 treatment, some of the patients also continued taking daily vismodegib 150 mg. Using site-matched tumors from BCC or SCC patients sampled before and after anti-PD-1 therapy, the study carried out paired single-cell RNA and TCR sequencing.

The immunoSEQ platform was used to carry out deep TCRbeta sequencing. In the paper's pipeline: For further analysis, only productive rearrangements were exported out of the immunoSEQ Analyzer. T cell phenotypes were assigned to bulk TCRbeta clonotypes by matching the clonotypes to single-cell RNA+TCR-seq clones with the same TCRbeta sequence. Clone enrichment in tumor was calculated as tumor frequency divided by PBMC frequency from bulk TCR sequencing. TCRs were sorted with GLIPH into specificity groups, meaning clusters of distinct TCRs that share CDR3 motifs and likely recognize common antigens. Entries here come from immuneACCESS through TCRdb and include only in-frame sequences with V and J called. Some clones fail to appear in such tables; in the studies checked, an unresolved V gene covers under half of the shortfall, and the cause of the remainder is unknown. The V and J calls and clone size were taken over from that table, and D and trimming were inferred from the DNA. In this sample the table shows about 33,000 clones, approximately 78% of which occur a single time. The top ten hold around 40% of the sample.

V is reduced by 3 bases and J by 2 bases, leaving a spacing of 14 bases between them. The CDR3 holds 16 amino acids from the cysteine to the phenylalanine. The entry retains the CDR3 DNA only, 48 bases that are in frame from base 1. CDR1 and CDR2 were assigned from the germline V gene (reference sequence) as SEHNR and FQNEAQ. Results the study describes overall, beyond this receptor: Roughly 37% of TCR clonotypes from the tumor were detected in blood, and certain novel exhausted tumor clones were present in blood collected before treatment, which suggests recruitment from the periphery. The source of novel T cell clones was not identified, and lymphoid organs or rare unexpanded clones within the tumor or the tumor periphery could be included among the possible sources.

The time point label of this sample denotes: before anti-PD-1 therapy. For bulk TCRbeta sequencing, genomic DNA was extracted from tumor biopsies or peripheral blood, and input amounts ranged from roughly 600 ng to 6,500 ng. Histologically proven advanced or metastatic basal or squamous cell carcinoma was present in all patients, all of whom were poor candidates for surgical resection. Of the ten to eleven patients making up the basal cell carcinoma cohort, seven or eight underwent bulk tumor TCR sequencing. This clone was seen just once. Its recognized antigen is unknown. The input lacks base qualities; no much larger clone sits a single base away.

This receptor was identified in a human donor with basal cell carcinoma. The chain is assembled from TRBV7-9 and TRBJ2-1; the D segment could be TRBD2, given 5 matching bases. Material: PBMCs, obtained before anti-PD-1 treatment. The CDR3 protein is CASSFPLEGPYNEQFF. At the DNA level, the sequence is TGTGCCAGCAGCTTCCCCCTCGAGGGCCCCTACAATGAGCAGTTCTTC.